Detailed here is one T cell receptor (beta chain). The junction had 7 bases not matched to a gene; V was cut back by 2 bases and J by 7 bases. The V gene's germline CDR1 is MGHRA and CDR2 YSYEKL. The CDR3 extends over 14 amino acids. Per the original methods: Reference gene primer amplification in the assay estimated nucleated cell counts. Libraries were prepared by immunoSEQ multiplex PCR; TCRdb keeps only in-frame clonotypes and omits some of them. Clone size and V and J calls were adopted from that table, with D and trimming inferred from the DNA. The sample records roughly 65,000 clones, about 89% being singletons. The data stem from a study of blood T cell repertoires in COVID-19. Whole-study context: Some COVID-19 samples were acute and others convalescent; all came from the United States, Italy and Spain.

The gene calls are TRBV4-1 and TRBJ2-5, with TRBD2 identical over 7 bases. Sequenced material: peripheral blood. This sequence originates from a woman aged 55-70 years with acute or convalescent COVID-19. CDR3 sequence: CASSQQGGLGTQYF. In DNA form, the CDR3 reads TGCGCCAGCAGCCAACAGGGAGGGTTAGGGACCCAGTACTTC.